The 8 T cell receptor beta chains listed next were all sequenced from one sample in a study of blood T cell repertoires in COVID-19. Profiled with immunoSEQ multiplex PCR; TCRdb holds only in-frame clones, not every one. The table lists around 280,000 clones, around four fifths of them singletons, with approximately 3.8% in the top ten. The sample consisted of peripheral blood. Receptor source: a woman in her fifties or sixties with active or convalescent COVID-19.

V gene TRBV9 combines with J gene TRBJ2-6; possibly TRBD2 for D (6 bases). The CDR3 is 18 amino acids. In germline, CDR1 is SGDLS, CDR2 YYNGEE. The V end lost 0 bases, the J end lost 2 bases, and 15 bases lay between the germline ends. CDR3 in amino acids: CASSVDVRGGAGANVLTF. The CDR3 DNA reads as TGTGCCAGCAGCGTAGACGTCAGAGGAGGGGCTGGGGCCAACGTCCTGACTTTC. The entire variable domain, with the rest obtained from reference TRBV9 and TRBJ2-6, is as follows: DSGVTQTPKHLITATGQRVTLRCSPRSGDLSVYWYQQSLDQGLQFLIQYYNGEERAKGNILERFSAQQFPDLHSELNLSSLELGDSALYFCASSVDVRGGAGANVLTFGAGSRLTVL.

The chain carries TRBV5-4 and TRBJ2-7; the match to TRBD1 covers 7 bases. This CDR3 region has 14 residues. CDR1 and CDR2 (germline): SGHNT, YYREEE (reference sequence). Trimming took 3 bases from V and 4 from J; bases not matched to a gene: 7. CDR3 nucleotide sequence: TGTGCCAGCAGCTCCCGGGACAGAGATTACGAGCAGTACTTC. It is translated as CASSSRDRDYEQYF.

The chain is built from TRBV5-1 and TRBJ2-5; TRBD2 matches 9 bases. Germline V gene data show CDR1 as SGHRS and CDR2 as YFSETQ. The J segment lost 5 bases and the V segment lost 0 bases, leaving 11 bases of the junction unmatched. The length of the CDR3 is 17 residues. This CDR3 is CASSLEFAGGPGETQYF. The CDR3 DNA follows: TGCGCCAGCAGCTTGGAGTTTGCGGGAGGGCCGGGGGAGACCCAGTACTTC.

This clone was picked up one time. This chain connects TRBV3-1 (or the pseudogene TRBV3-2) to TRBJ2-4; 8 bases are shared with TRBD2. J gave up 0 bases and V 0 bases, and 4 bases lay outside the gene matches. There are 17 residues in the CDR3. From germline, CDR1 is LGHDT and CDR2 YNNKEL (reference sequence). In nucleotides, the CDR3 is TGTGCCAGCAGCCAAGATGGACTAGCCATAGCCAAAAACATTCAGTACTTC. This translates into CASSQDGLAIAKNIQYF.

The chain combines TRBV18 with TRBJ2-5, with D perhaps TRBD1 (6 bases). The CDR3 length is 14 residues. V lost 5 bases to trimming and J lost 7 bases, with 17 bases between them. CDR1 is KGHSH and CDR2 is LQKENI in the germline V gene. The CDR3 region is CASSTGHLTGTQYF. The CDR3 DNA sequence: TGTGCCAGCTCAACGGGACACCTGACGGGGACCCAGTACTTC.

This chain links TRBV12-5 with TRBJ1-1, with 8 bases matching TRBD1. After removal of 0 bases from V and 5 bases from J, the junction contained 8 bases not matched to a gene. CDR1 and CDR2 (germline): LGHNT, FRNRAP. CDR3 length: 16 amino acids. CDR3 bases: TGTGCTAGTGGTTTGGTATTGGGGACAGGAAGAACTGAAGCTTTCTTT. This encodes CASGLVLGTGRTEAFF. Looking up the rest from reference TRBV12-5 and TRBJ1-1 gives the full variable domain: DARVTQTPRHKVTEMGQEVTMRCQPILGHNTVFWYRQTMMQGLELLAYFRNRAPLDDSGMPKDRFSAEMPDATLATLKIQPSEPRDSAVYFCASGLVLGTGRTEAFFGQGTRLTVV.

This clone has a handful of counts. The chain employs TRBV7-2 and TRBJ2-3, with D tentatively TRBD2 (6 bases). The germline CDR1 and CDR2 sequences are SGHTA and FQGNSA. The CDR3 runs to 14 residues. V gave up 5 bases and J gave up 6 bases, with 15 bases separating them. The CDR3 loop reads CASSTTGGRDTQYF. CDR3 sequence (DNA): TGTGCCAGCAGCACGACCGGGGGAAGGGATACGCAGTATTTT. Based on the CDR3 plus reference TRBV7-2 and TRBJ2-3, the full variable domain is GAGVSQSPSNKVTEKGKDVELRCDPISGHTALYWYRQSLGQGLEFLIYFQGNSAPDKSGLPSDRFSAERTGGSVSTLTIQRTQQEDSAVYLCASSTTGGRDTQYFGPGTRLTVL.

V and J are TRBV5-1 and TRBJ1-1; TRBD1 aligns across 9 bases. Trimming at V came to 4 bases and at J to 0 bases, leaving 7 bases not matched to a gene. This CDR3 region has 16 residues. CDR1 and CDR2 from the germline V gene are SGHRS and YFSETQ. For the CDR3, the DNA is TGCGCCAGCAGCAAGGACAGGGGTGATCTGAACACTGAAGCTTTCTTT. It specifies CASSKDRGDLNTEAFF.